This T cell receptor (beta chain) came from a study of neoadjuvant anti-PD-1 for oral cavity cancer listed by TCRdb under 2021. A note on the overall study: Before curative-intent surgical resection, most patients were given three to four biweekly doses of nivolumab at 3 mg/kg. A fourth nivolumab dose was given around day 43 to patients without progression, and definitive surgical resection was performed in those patients on days 50-56. Under RECIST 1.1, a patient counted as a responder if showing complete response, partial response or stable disease, and as a non-responder if showing progression. A 33% response rate was observed in the parent correlative cohort, in which more than nine patients were included.

About this clone: Its antigen specificity is not known. Within one base of it there is no much larger clone, and no base qualities were kept.

According to the germline V gene, CDR1 reads SGHRS and CDR2 reads YFSETQ. Spanning cysteine to phenylalanine, the CDR3 consists of 15 amino acids. Only the CDR3 region is kept as DNA, spanning 45 bases read in frame from base 1. Trimmed from V: 5 bases; trimmed from J: 1 base; junction bases lacking a gene match: 7. The research as a whole found: Only a few patients per response group were included in the TCR analyses, and larger cohorts for validation were called for by the authors. Higher pretreatment blood Treg/Th17 ratios correlated with higher pretreatment blood TCRbeta clonality and lower post-treatment tumor TCRbeta clonality. After neoadjuvant nivolumab, non-responders showed significantly higher T cell clonality (Gini index) in PBMCs than responders did.

PBMC libraries used mostly 480 ng of input genomic DNA for deep sequencing, with six replicates per sample. The immunoSEQ hsTCRbeta kit was used to prepare TCRbeta libraries according to the manufacturer's instructions. The finished libraries were brought together in one pool at approximately 3 nM, which was then read using an Illumina NovaSeq 6000 S4 flow cell. From the authors' description of their analysis: Raw data preprocessing and quality control were performed with the immunoSEQ Analyzer. The analysis was restricted to productive rearrangements, with each unique CDR3 amino acid sequence defining a clonotype. Repertoire clonality was estimated as the Gini-Simpson index, which was calculated using the R package tcR. Gini indices were compared with Student's t test, and associations with tumor size change were assessed by Pearson correlation. In TCRdb, the immuneACCESS table is reduced to in-frame sequences with V and J assigned. These tables do not hold every clone; where another copy was compared, an unresolved V gene accounts for under half, and the others remain unexplained. The DNA gave D and trimming, while V, J and clone size come from that table. This sample gives fewer than 90,000 clones in total; 70% to 90% of them show up just once. The ten largest clonotypes hold 3.4% of the sample.

This sample's time point label indicates: after neoadjuvant nivolumab, at surgical resection. None of the patients had received prior systemic or radiation treatment, and all were newly diagnosed with stage II-IVA oral cavity squamous cell carcinoma. The cohort was composed of patients with HPV-negative, locally advanced oral cavity squamous cell carcinoma. Peripheral blood mononuclear cells were analyzed directly and were not maintained or expanded in culture. Samples were obtained from a longitudinal correlative study of a single-arm phase II trial of neoadjuvant nivolumab in oral cavity squamous cell carcinoma. Subject-matched pre- and post-treatment PBMCs and tumors from three responders and three non-responders underwent genomic DNA-based TCRbeta sequencing. Peripheral blood mononuclear cells were collected before nivolumab treatment and were collected again after treatment, at the time of surgery. The Maxwell RSC DNA from Cells kit was used to extract genomic DNA from PBMCs.

Here the sequenced sample was PBMCs, taken after nivolumab (anti-PD-1) treatment. This receptor chain uses TRBV5-1 and TRBJ2-7, and TRBD1 matches 9 of the central bases. This receptor was obtained from a person between 35 and 79 years old with oral cavity squamous cell carcinoma. The DNA reads as follows: TGCGCCAGCAGAGGTACAGGGGGCGATTCCTACGAGCAGTACTTC. This gives the protein CASRGTGGDSYEQYF. Full variable domain (CDR3 extended with the reference TRBV5-1 and TRBJ2-7 proteins): KAGVTQTPRYLIKTRGQQVTLSCSPISGHRSVSWYQQTPGQGLQFLFEYFSETQRNKGNFPGRFSGRQFSNSRSEMNVSTLELGDSALYLCASRGTGGDSYEQYFGPGTRLTVT.